Below are 17 T cell receptor beta chains sequenced from a single sample in a study of Ad26.COV2.S vaccination and SARS-CoV-2 variants. The treatment: 15 to 20 received Ad26.COV2.S at low or high dose, single or two shots; about five received placebo; per-sample allocation not given. All samples were drawn on day 63, counting from the first vaccine or placebo injection. Sequencing was performed with immunoSEQ multiplex PCR; in TCRdb, only in-frame clones are kept and a portion is missing. Seen here are 450,000 to 550,000 clones, roughly nine tenths observed once, and the top ten hold 1.7%. Sample: peripheral blood, taken in a trial of Ad26.COV2.S vaccine versus placebo. The source of these receptors is a person between 18 and 59 years old who received the Ad26.COV2.S COVID-19 vaccine or a placebo.

This sequence joins TRBV7-8 and TRBJ1-1; a weak D match, TRBD1 (6 bases). V was pared by 5 bases and J by 4 bases, with 20 bases between. The CDR3 extends over 16 amino acids. The germline V gene encodes CDR1 SGHVS and CDR2 FQNEAQ. This chain's CDR3 is CASSPTVGNRATEAFF. The CDR3 DNA is TGTGCCAGCAGCCCAACGGTCGGGAACAGGGCCACTGAAGCTTTCTTT.

The V gene is TRBV6-2 or TRBV6-3, the J gene TRBJ1-1; D unresolved. The CDR3 is 13 amino acids. Germline values: CDR1 MNHEY, CDR2 SVGEGT. The V end was cut by 1 base, the J end by 4 bases, with 7 bases between. The CDR3 DNA follows: TGTGCCAGCAGTTACTGGGGAACCACTGAAGCTTTCTTT. Its translation: CASSYWGTTEAFF.

The chain employs TRBV30 and TRBJ1-1, with D possibly matching TRBD1 (5 bases). V was cut by 6 bases and J by 2 bases, with 10 bases left in between. The CDR3 has 12 amino acids. Germline V gene sequence: CDR1 GTSNPN, CDR2 SVGIG (reference sequence). CDR3 residues: CACLRGNTEAFF. The CDR3, as DNA: TGTGCCTGTTTGCGGGGCAACACTGAAGCTTTCTTT.

The rearrangement links TRBV11-3 to TRBJ1-1; 9 bases agree with TRBD1. This CDR3 has 14 amino acids. Germline-derived CDR1 and CDR2 are SGHNT and YENEEA. Trimming at V came to 2 bases and at J to 3 bases, leaving 1 base not matched to a gene. Here the CDR3 DNA reads TGTGCCAGCAGCTTATGGACAGGGGACACTGAAGCTTTCTTT. It specifies CASSLWTGDTEAFF.

The table lists this clone with a count of one. This chain joins TRBV28 and TRBJ1-1; D remains ambiguous. The germline V gene encodes CDR1 MDHEN and CDR2 SYDVKM. CDR3 length equals 14 residues. V was shortened by 2 bases and J by 8 bases, with 15 bases between the two germline ends. CDR3 region: CASSLRHKWLEAFF. CDR3 coding DNA: TGTGCCAGCAGTTTAAGGCACAAGTGGCTAGAAGCTTTCTTT.

J is TRBJ1-3 and V is TRBV2; D uncertain. Trimming removed 4 bases from V and 4 bases from J, with 2 bases in between. The CDR3 has 11 residues. In germline, CDR1 is SNHLY, CDR2 FYNNEI. CDR3 sequence reads: CASSAGNTIYF. Here the CDR3 DNA reads TGTGCCAGCAGTGCCGGAAACACCATATATTTT.

This clone was counted once. The chain recombines TRBV7-2 with TRBJ1-3, with TRBD1 matching over 9 bases. Trimming cost V 4 bases and J 4 bases; bases outside gene matches: 5. The CDR3 consists of 15 residues. The germline V gene has CDR1 SGHTA and CDR2 FQGNSA. This CDR3 is CASSSQGAKGNTIYF. The CDR3 DNA sequence: TGTGCCAGCAGCTCACAGGGGGCTAAGGGAAACACCATATATTTT.

The chain couples TRBV4-3 to TRBJ2-6; no clear D. Germline values: CDR1 LGHNA, CDR2 YSLEER. V was pared by 5 bases and J by 0 bases, with 8 bases between. This CDR3 contains 15 residues. The CDR3 here is CASSNGNSGANVLTF. The CDR3 nucleotides read TGCGCCAGCAGCAACGGTAACTCTGGGGCCAACGTCCTGACTTTC.

The chain uses TRBV24-1 and TRBJ2-1, with D possibly being TRBD1 (6 bases). The CDR3 runs 11 residues. The germline V gene encodes CDR1 KGHDR and CDR2 SFDVKD. V was trimmed by 10 bases and J by 12 bases, leaving 15 bases between them. The CDR3 nucleotides are TGTGCCACGGGGCAGGGGCGGGTGCAGTTCTTC. The encoded protein is CATGQGRVQFF.

V gene TRBV20-1 combines with J gene TRBJ2-3; D is ambiguous. V lost 7 bases, J lost 7 bases, and 3 bases lay in between. The V gene's germline CDR1 is DFQATT and CDR2 SNEGSKA (reference sequence). This CDR3 has 8 amino acids. CDR3 DNA: TGCAGTGATCATACGCAGTATTTT. Protein: CSDHTQYF.

This chain connects TRBV5-1 to TRBJ2-2; D call uncertain. The V and J ends lost 0 bases and 5 bases respectively, with 5 bases between them. There are 13 residues in the CDR3. The germline V gene has CDR1 SGHRS and CDR2 YFSETQ. CDR3 bases: TGCGCCAGCAGCTTGGGTTATACCGGGGAGCTGTTTTTT. This encodes CASSLGYTGELFF.

The rearrangement joins TRBV15 to TRBJ1-6; no reliable D call. The CDR3 length is 15 residues. Germline V CDR1 and CDR2: LNHNV, YYDKDF (reference sequence). V shed 5 bases and J shed 0 bases, with 8 bases lying between them. CDR3 sequence (DNA): TGTGCCACCAGCGCACTAAGCTCCTATAATTCACCCCTCCACTTT. This sequence encodes CATSALSSYNSPLHF.

The gene calls are TRBV5-1 and TRBJ1-2, with D possibly matching TRBD1 (6 bases). There are 14 residues in the CDR3. V lost 4 bases to trimming and J lost 6 bases, with 16 bases between them. Germline-derived CDR1 and CDR2 are SGHRS and YFSETQ. In nucleotides, the CDR3 is TGCGCCAGCAGCCCCGGAGGGGGTTTGGATGGCTACACCTTC. Its translation: CASSPGGGLDGYTF.

V is TRBV18 and J is TRBJ2-7; possibly TRBD2 for D (5 bases). This CDR3 has 15 residues. Trimming took 3 bases from V and 0 from J, leaving 12 bases between them. Germline CDR1 and CDR2: KGHSH and LQKENI. CDR3 sequence (DNA): TGTGCCAGCTCACCGGAGGTGGTAGGCTCCTACGAGCAGTACTTC. It encodes CASSPEVVGSYEQYF.

The CDR3 DNA sequence: TGCGCCAGCAGCCAAGACGTATCCTACGGGGGGTTCACAGATACGCAGTATTTT. The encoded protein is CASSQDVSYGGFTDTQYF. This chain links TRBV4-1 with TRBJ2-3; 7 nucleotides align to TRBD2. Germline lookup yields CDR1 MGHRA and CDR2 YSYEKL. The CDR3 sequence is 18 residues long. Trimming removed 0 bases from V and 2 bases from J; junction bases left unmatched: 11.

This clone has just one count. The chain recombines TRBV10-3 with TRBJ1-1; no definite D call. V lost 4 bases to trimming and J lost 5 bases, with 11 bases between them. There are 13 residues in the CDR3. Germline V gene data show CDR1 as ENHRY and CDR2 as SYGVKD. The CDR3 loop is CAISVQLRTEAFF. CDR3 coding DNA: TGTGCCATCAGTGTTCAGTTGCGAACTGAAGCTTTCTTT.

This clone was detected once. The J gene is TRBJ2-3, the V gene TRBV7-2, with D unresolved. The CDR3 covers 15 residues. CDR1 and CDR2 (germline): SGHTA, FQGNSA. Trimming stripped 4 bases from V and 2 bases from J, with 13 bases between. The CDR3 region is CASSSLRQFTDTQYF. The CDR3 DNA follows: TGTGCCAGCAGCTCCCTTCGTCAGTTCACAGATACGCAGTATTTT.